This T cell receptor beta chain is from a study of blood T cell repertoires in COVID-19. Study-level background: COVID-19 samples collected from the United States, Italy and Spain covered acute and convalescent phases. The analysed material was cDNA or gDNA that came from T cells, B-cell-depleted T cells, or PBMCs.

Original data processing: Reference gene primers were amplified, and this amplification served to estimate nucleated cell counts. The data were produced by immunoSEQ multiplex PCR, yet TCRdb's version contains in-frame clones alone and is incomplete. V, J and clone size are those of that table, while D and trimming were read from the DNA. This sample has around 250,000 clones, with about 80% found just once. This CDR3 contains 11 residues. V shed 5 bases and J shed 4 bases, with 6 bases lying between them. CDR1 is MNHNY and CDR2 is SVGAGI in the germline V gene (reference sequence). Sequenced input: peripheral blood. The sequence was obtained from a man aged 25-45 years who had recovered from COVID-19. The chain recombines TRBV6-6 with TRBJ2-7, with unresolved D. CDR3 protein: CASSHKYEQYF. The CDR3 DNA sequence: TGTGCCAGCAGTCACAAGTACGAGCAGTACTTC.